What follows are 31 T cell receptor beta chains derived from one specimen sequenced in a study of response to subunit inactivated influenza vaccine. TCRdb passed the RT-PCR reads through MiXCR, listing each CDR3 protein once. The sample records about 180,000 distinct CDR3 sequences, about 10% being singletons. The sample here was CD8+ T cells sorted from PBMCs, taken approximately 25 months after vaccination. These TCRs come from a man aged 45 to 75 who received an inactivated influenza vaccine.

This clonotype has just a few counts. The chain links TRBV9 to TRBJ2-7; 7 nucleotides align to TRBD1. The germline V gene has CDR1 SGDLS and CDR2 YYNGEE. V lost 0 bases, J lost 6 bases, and 6 bases stayed unmatched. The CDR3 sequence is 14 residues long. CDR3 residues: CASSVAGTAGEQYF. In nucleotides, the CDR3 is TGTGCCAGCAGCGTAGCGGGGACAGCTGGCGAGCAGTACTTC.

This clonotype was found many times. The gene calls are TRBV12-3 or TRBV12-4 and TRBJ2-1; D perhaps matches TRBD2 (6 bases). Trimming pared 5 bases from V and 2 bases from J, leaving 13 bases between. The CDR3 is made up of 15 amino acids. The CDR3 spells CASSLSGPTYNEQFF. CDR3 nucleotide sequence: TGTGCCAGCAGTCTAAGCGGGCCAACCTACAATGAGCAGTTCTTC.

Only a few counts were recorded for this clonotype. This sequence joins TRBV7-9 and TRBJ1-6; D ambiguous. The CDR3 contains 13 residues. CDR1 SEHNR and CDR2 FQNEAQ come from the germline V gene (reference sequence). The V end was cut by 8 bases, the J end by 6 bases, with 11 bases between. The CDR3 protein is CASLNGFNSPLHF. The CDR3, as DNA: TGTGCCAGCCTGAATGGGTTTAATTCACCCCTCCACTTT.

This clonotype appeared a few times. The rearrangement links TRBV27 to TRBJ1-1; 7 bases are shared with TRBD1. After removal of 7 bases from V and 4 bases from J, the junction contained 6 bases not matched to a gene. This CDR3 comprises 13 residues. Germline V gene sequence: CDR1 MNHEY, CDR2 SMNVEV (reference sequence). CDR3 nucleotide sequence: TGTGCCAGCAATGTTAACAGGGGCACTGAAGCTTTCTTT. Translating gives CASNVNRGTEAFF.

The J gene is TRBJ1-2, the V gene TRBV12-3 or TRBV12-4, with TRBD1 matching over 10 bases. V shed 5 bases, J shed 2 bases, and the junction held 5 bases outside the gene matches. There are 15 residues in the CDR3. CDR3 sequence: CASSVTGGYNYGYTF. In DNA form, the CDR3 reads TGTGCCAGCAGTGTGACAGGGGGCTACAACTATGGCTACACCTTC.

This chain uses TRBV29-1 with TRBJ2-1, with 7 nucleotides matching TRBD2. Germline V CDR1 and CDR2: SQVTM, ANQGSEA. The junction had 10 bases not matched to a gene; V was cut back by 7 bases and J by 4 bases. The CDR3 contains 14 residues. CDR3 DNA: TGCAGCGCCAGCCGGGACTACGATTACAATGAGCAGTTCTTC. Residues: CSASRDYDYNEQFF.

This clonotype was detected only a few times. The chain has TRBV7-8 and TRBJ2-7; 11 bases fit TRBD2. J was trimmed by 3 bases and V by 1 base; bases with no gene match: 8. Germline assignment: CDR1 SGHVS and CDR2 FQNEAQ. CDR3 length: 17 residues. The CDR3 DNA reads as TGTGCCAGCAGCTTAGTAGCGGGAGGGCTCCTTATCTACGAGCAGTACTTC. This encodes CASSLVAGGLLIYEQYF. Variable domain in full (rest from reference TRBV7-8 and TRBJ2-7): GAGVSQSPRYKVAKRGQDVALRCDPISGHVSLFWYQQALGQGPEFLTYFQNEAQLDKSGLPSDRFFAERPEGSVSTLKIQRTQQEDSAVYLCASSLVAGGLLIYEQYFGPGTRLTVT.

The chain is built from TRBV12-3 or TRBV12-4 and TRBJ1-1; D is possibly TRBD1 (5 bases). This CDR3 is 11 amino acids long. Trimming cost V 4 bases and J 7 bases, with 7 bases left between them. The DNA for the CDR3 is TGTGCCAGCAGTTCACAGGTTGAAGCTTTCTTT. As protein: CASSSQVEAFF.

This clonotype was counted ten times or more. This chain links TRBV24-1 with TRBJ2-5; the D gene could be TRBD1 or TRBD2 (6 bases each). CDR1 and CDR2 from the germline V gene are KGHDR and SFDVKD. Trimming took off 1 base at V and 0 bases at J, with 14 bases between the two ends. The CDR3 sequence is 17 residues long. The CDR3 DNA sequence: TGTGCCACCAGTGATTTCGGAGAAGGGGGGCACCAAGAGACCCAGTACTTC. This gives the protein CATSDFGEGGHQETQYF.

This clonotype was seen only a few times. The chain uses TRBV6-1 and TRBJ2-3; TRBD2 agrees at 9 bases. V lost 6 bases to trimming and J lost 5 bases; unmatched junction nucleotides: 6. Germline-derived CDR1 and CDR2 are MNHNS and SASEGT. The CDR3 totals 14 residues. For the CDR3, the DNA is TGTGCCAGCAGCGGACTAGCGAGTGGAGATACGCAGTATTTT. It is translated as CASSGLASGDTQYF.

This clonotype was observed a few times. The chain recombines TRBV20-1 with TRBJ2-7, with TRBD1 as a possible D gene (6 bases). Trimming shortened V by 6 bases and J by 2 bases, and 17 bases separated the two germline ends. The CDR3 contains 14 residues. The V gene's germline CDR1 is DFQATT and CDR2 SNEGSKA (reference sequence). CDR3 sequence reads: CSASPGHQPYEQYF. DNA for the CDR3: TGCAGTGCCAGCCCGGGACACCAACCCTACGAGCAGTACTTC.

This clonotype was seen a handful of times. An end of the junction does not agree with germline; a read error may underlie this. J is TRBJ2-2 and V is TRBV7-7; D is unresolved. Germline V CDR1 and CDR2: SSHAT, FNYEAQ (reference sequence). This CDR3 is built from 15 residues. The CDR3, as DNA: TGTGCTAGCAGCCTAGGACCGTCGAACACCGGGGAGCTGTTTTTT. Encoded protein: CASSLGPSNTGELFF.

The rearrangement links TRBV27 to TRBJ1-5, with TRBD1 as a possible D gene (5 bases). There are 18 residues in the CDR3. Germline assignment: CDR1 MNHEY and CDR2 SMNVEV (reference sequence). V was clipped by 5 bases and J by 3 bases, with 23 bases between them. CDR3 residues: CASSPLGWGSSFNQPQHF. The CDR3 DNA reads as TGTGCCAGCAGTCCCCTGGGGTGGGGCTCATCGTTCAATCAGCCCCAGCATTTT.

This clonotype has a count of ten or more. The chain carries TRBV12-3 or TRBV12-4 and TRBJ2-1, with unresolved D. Trimming cost V 5 bases and J 6 bases, with 14 bases left between them. The CDR3 length is 14 residues. The CDR3 here is CASSGPPLFNEQFF. The CDR3 DNA is TGTGCCAGCAGTGGACCACCCCTCTTCAATGAGCAGTTCTTC.

This chain joins TRBV24-1 and TRBJ2-7; D is ambiguous. With 6 bases removed from V and 5 bases from J, the gap between germline ends came to 13 bases. In germline, CDR1 is KGHDR, CDR2 SFDVKD. This CDR3 comprises 13 residues. The CDR3: CATSKREKDEQYF. The CDR3 DNA is TGTGCCACCAGTAAGAGAGAGAAGGACGAGCAGTACTTC.

In this sample, this clonotype turned up a few times. V is TRBV7-7 and J is TRBJ2-1; TRBD1 or TRBD2 may be the D gene (5 bases each). The CDR3 loop spans 13 amino acids. V was pared by 0 bases and J by 8 bases, with 8 bases between. Per germline, CDR1 SSHAT and CDR2 FNYEAQ (reference sequence). The CDR3: CASSLARDHEQFF. The CDR3 DNA follows: TGTGCCAGCAGCTTAGCCAGGGACCATGAGCAGTTCTTC.

This clonotype has more than one count but fewer than ten. The chain uses TRBV2 and TRBJ2-7, with D uncertain. This CDR3 region has 13 residues. The V end lost 7 bases, the J end lost 3 bases, and 13 bases lay between the germline ends. Germline CDR1 and CDR2: SNHLY and FYNNEI. The CDR3 loop reads CASTPSGHYEQYF. The DNA for the CDR3 is TGTGCCAGCACCCCCTCAGGTCACTACGAGCAGTACTTC.

The V gene is TRBV28, the J gene TRBJ2-1; D gene ambiguous. CDR1 and CDR2 from the germline V gene are MDHEN and SYDVKM. Trimming pared 3 bases from V and 5 bases from J, leaving 5 bases between. The CDR3 length is 12 residues. CDR3 bases: TGTGCCAGCAGTTTTGGTAACAATGAGCAGTTCTTC. Translating gives CASSFGNNEQFF.

This chain joins TRBV7-8 and TRBJ2-7; D unresolved. The CDR3 is 14 amino acids. Trimming cost V 5 bases and J 7 bases, with 18 bases left between them. Germline lookup yields CDR1 SGHVS and CDR2 FQNEAQ. CDR3 in amino acids: CASSQRPPPREQYF. The CDR3, as DNA: TGTGCCAGCAGCCAAAGACCCCCCCCAAGGGAGCAGTACTTC.

There are a few counts of this clonotype. CDR3 coding DNA: TGCAGTGCTAGAGATCAAGGACTAGCGGGAGGGCCCGGTTCCTACGAGCAGTACTTC. This gives the protein CSARDQGLAGGPGSYEQYF. The rearrangement joins TRBV20-1 to TRBJ2-7; TRBD2 agrees at 15 bases. From germline, CDR1 is DFQATT and CDR2 SNEGSKA (reference sequence). The length of the CDR3 is 19 residues. The J segment lost 1 base and the V segment lost 0 bases, leaving 10 bases of the junction unmatched.

This clonotype has only a few counts. The chain recombines TRBV13 with TRBJ2-7; TRBD2 is a possible D gene (6 bases). V was shortened by 4 bases and J by 3 bases, with 10 bases between the two germline ends. This CDR3 is built from 13 residues. CDR1 is PRHDT and CDR2 is FYEKMQ in the germline V gene (reference sequence). The CDR3 nucleotides read TGTGCCAGCAGCTCGGGACTGGGCTACGAGCAGTACTTC. It translates to CASSSGLGYEQYF.

This clonotype was recorded a few times. The V gene is TRBV15, the J gene TRBJ1-2, with D hard to call. V was shortened by 3 bases and J by 3 bases, with 8 bases between the two germline ends. CDR1 and CDR2 from the germline V gene are LNHNV and YYDKDF (reference sequence). There are 13 residues in the CDR3. The CDR3 reads CATSRRRHYGYTF. CDR3 coding DNA: TGTGCCACCAGCAGGCGCAGGCACTATGGCTACACCTTC.

This chain connects TRBV27 to TRBJ2-7; D gene unclear. The CDR3 runs to 14 residues. Germline CDR1 and CDR2: MNHEY and SMNVEV (reference sequence). The V end lost 2 bases, the J end lost 0 bases, and 8 bases lay between the germline ends. The CDR3 sequence is CASSLGVPSYEQYF. The CDR3 DNA reads TGTGCCAGCAGTTTAGGGGTGCCCTCCTACGAGCAGTACTTC.

This clonotype appeared many times. The chain uses TRBV9 and TRBJ2-7; no firm D call. V was shortened by 4 bases and J by 0 bases, with 14 bases between the two germline ends. CDR3 length: 15 amino acids. CDR1 is SGDLS and CDR2 is YYNGEE in the germline V gene. CDR3 DNA: TGTGCCAGCAGCCTTCTGTCCGGTCCCTCCTACGAGCAGTACTTC. This encodes CASSLLSGPSYEQYF.

This clonotype turned up a few times. The chain has TRBV7-2 and TRBJ2-1; TRBD2 matches 10 bases. J was trimmed by 3 bases and V by 5 bases; bases with no gene match: 4. The CDR3 is 15 residues long. Germline V gene data show CDR1 as SGHTA and CDR2 as FQGNSA. The CDR3 nucleotides are TGTGCCAGCAGCAAACTAGCGGGACACTACAATGAGCAGTTCTTC. Translated: CASSKLAGHYNEQFF.

There are many counts of this clonotype. This chain connects TRBV9 to TRBJ2-3, with 9 bases that match TRBD2. Germline values: CDR1 SGDLS, CDR2 YYNGEE. The CDR3 consists of 15 residues. After removal of 4 bases from V and 4 bases from J, the junction contained 7 bases not matched to a gene. The CDR3 sequence: CASSTQTSGPDTQYF. Written as DNA, the CDR3 is TGTGCCAGCAGCACCCAGACTAGCGGTCCAGATACGCAGTATTTT.

This sequence joins TRBV11-2 and TRBJ2-7, with 7 bases matching TRBD2. Trimming cost V 4 bases and J 5 bases; bases outside gene matches: 14. CDR3 length equals 16 residues. In germline, CDR1 is SGHAT, CDR2 FQNNGV. CDR3 sequence: CASSYLLGGRIHEQYF. CDR3 nucleotide sequence: TGTGCCAGCAGCTACCTACTAGGCGGGAGAATCCACGAGCAGTACTTC.

Ten or more counts support this clonotype. The chain recombines TRBV12-3 or TRBV12-4 with TRBJ1-1; D gene uncertain. There are 10 residues in the CDR3. Trimming removed 4 bases from V and 13 bases from J, with 10 bases in between. Here the CDR3 reads CASSSTQLFF. The CDR3 DNA is TGTGCCAGCAGTTCCACCCAACTTTTCTTT.

The chain links TRBV4-3 to TRBJ2-1; 12 bases match TRBD2. Germline V CDR1 and CDR2: LGHNA, YSLEER. With 1 base clipped from V and 6 bases from J, the junction kept 1 base outside the gene matches. CDR3 length: 15 amino acids. The CDR3 sequence: CASSQGTSGINEQFF. CDR3 coding DNA: TGCGCCAGCAGCCAAGGGACTAGCGGGATCAATGAGCAGTTCTTC.

This clonotype was observed a few times. The rearrangement uses TRBV28 and TRBJ2-4; D may be TRBD1 (5 bases). Per the germline V gene, CDR1 is MDHEN and CDR2 is SYDVKM. V was pared by 7 bases and J by 3 bases, with 10 bases between. This CDR3 is built from 13 residues. CDR3 bases: TGTGCCAGCAATCCTACAGGCAAAAACATTCAGTACTTC. Translation: CASNPTGKNIQYF.

This clonotype was counted only a few times. The J gene is TRBJ2-7, the V gene TRBV12-3 or TRBV12-4, with 10 bases identical to TRBD1. This CDR3 is built from 14 residues. Trimming removed 6 bases from V and 10 bases from J; junction bases left unmatched: 12. The CDR3 DNA sequence: TGTGCCAGCAGCCAGGACGGGACAGGGGTCCATCAGTACTTC. It is translated as CASSQDGTGVHQYF.